Listed below are T cell receptor beta chains from one sample, sequenced in a study of molecular identifiers for immune sequencing clone quantification. In TCRdb, the PCR reads were re-called with MiXCR into one record per CDR3 protein. Among a few hundred thousand distinct CDR3 sequences, under 25% were seen once, and the ten largest hold roughly 0.7%. The sample taken for sequencing was naive CD8+ T cells from blood, with Jurkat cell RNA spiked in. These receptors were taken from a human donor in good health. Some libraries in this study had Jurkat cell RNA spiked in. The CDR3 runs from the conserved cysteine through the conserved F or W. The D gene is left open where the match is weak. Only some rows state a clone size, as once, few, many or a class for expanded clones.

V	size	J	D	DNA	CDR3
TRBV28	many	TRBJ1-5	.	TGTGCCAGCAGTGCTGGAGGGTTGTACCAGCCCCAGCATTTT	CASSAGGLYQPQHF
TRBV4-3	.	TRBJ2-1	.	TGCGCCAGCAGCCAAGATCGATCAACGGGGGTCAATGAGCAGTTCTTC	CASSQDRSTGVNEQFF
TRBV7-2	many	TRBJ2-3	TRBD2	TGTGCCAGCAGCCTGACTAGCGGGAGGGATACGCAGTATTTT	CASSLTSGRDTQYF
TRBV27	few	TRBJ2-5	.	TGTGCCAGCAGTTTGGCGGATGCAGGTACCCAGTACTTC	CASSLADAGTQYF
TRBV7-9	.	TRBJ2-7	TRBD1	TGTGCCAGCAGCTCCTCAGGGGGTTACGCGCAGTACTTC	CASSSSGGYAQYF
TRBV19	few	TRBJ2-7	.	TGTGCCAGTATCCAGGGAAGCGAGCAGTACTTC	CASIQGSEQYF
TRBV12-3/TRBV12-4	few	TRBJ1-1	TRBD1	TGTGCCAGCAGTTTGGGGTACGACAGGGTGACTGAAGCTTTCTTT	CASSLGYDRVTEAFF
TRBV5-1	many	TRBJ2-7	.	TGCGCCAGCAGCTTGGTAGGGGACGAGCAGTACTTC	CASSLVGDEQYF
TRBV30	few	TRBJ2-7	TRBD2	TGTGCCTGGGCCCGGGGGGGAGGTGACGAGCAGTACTTC	CAWARGGGDEQYF
TRBV4-1	many	TRBJ2-3	.	TGCGCCAGCAGCCAAGATCCCGGCAGCACAGATACGCAGTATTTT	CASSQDPGSTDTQYF
TRBV6-2/TRBV6-3	.	TRBJ1-5	TRBD1	TGTGCCACCGCACCCACAGGGGACCTTAGCAATCAGCCCCAGCATTTT	CATAPTGDLSNQPQHF
TRBV6-1	few	TRBJ1-5	TRBD1	TGTGCCGGATCCGACAGGGCGTATAGCAATCAGCCCCAGCATTTT	CAGSDRAYSNQPQHF
TRBV12-3/TRBV12-4	few	TRBJ2-3	.	TGTGCCAGCAGTTCCCTTAAGGGAAGCACAGATACGCAGTATTTT	CASSSLKGSTDTQYF
TRBV4-1	many	TRBJ1-5	.	TGCGCCAGCAGCCATACCCTCCGGGACGATAGCAATCAGCCCCAGCATTTT	CASSHTLRDDSNQPQHF
TRBV4-3	many	TRBJ2-5	.	TGCGCCAGCAGCCAAGATGCAGACCGAGGGCTGGCCCAGTACTTC	CASSQDADRGLAQYF
TRBV4-1	.	TRBJ2-3	TRBD2	TGCGCCAGCAGCCAGAGCTATAGCGGGAGGGCAGGAGATACGCAGTATTTT	CASSQSYSGRAGDTQYF
TRBV28	many	TRBJ2-2	.	TGTGCCAGCAGCCCCCCCGGGGGCGGCGGGGAGCTGTTTTTT	CASSPPGGGGELFF
TRBV4-1	once	TRBJ2-1	TRBD2	TGCGCCAGCAGCCAAACGGCTAGCGGGGTTAATGAGCAGTTCTTC	CASSQTASGVNEQFF
TRBV7-9	many	TRBJ2-2	.	TGTGCCAGCAGCTCCGGCGGGGAGCTGTTTTTT	CASSSGGELFF
TRBV13	few	TRBJ2-2	TRBD2	TGTGCCAGCAGCTACAGACTAGCGGGAGTTACCGGGGAGCTGTTTTTT	CASSYRLAGVTGELFF
TRBV19	few	TRBJ2-3	.	TGTGCCAGTGCTGGGACATCTAGCACAGATACGCAGTATTTT	CASAGTSSTDTQYF
TRBV27	few	TRBJ2-5	TRBD2	TGTGCCAGCAGCCCCCCGGGACTAGCGGGCCAAGAGACCCAGTACTTC	CASSPPGLAGQETQYF
TRBV27	few	TRBJ2-7	TRBD1	TGTGCCAGCAGTTTATTTTTCGGGGACAGGGGCTACGAGCAGTACTTC	CASSLFFGDRGYEQYF
TRBV6-5	many	TRBJ2-5	.	TGTGCCAGCAGTTACAGGCCGAGTACTCAAGAGACCCAGTACTTC	CASSYRPSTQETQYF
TRBV20-1	few	TRBJ2-7	.	TGCAGTGCTAGAGATCCCACGGTCTCCTACGAGCAGTACTTC	CSARDPTVSYEQYF
TRBV4-1	few	TRBJ2-2	TRBD2	TGCGCCAGCAGCCGATCCGGGACTAGCGGGGTTACCGGGGAGCTGTTTTTT	CASSRSGTSGVTGELFF
TRBV4-1	.	TRBJ2-1	TRBD2	TGCGCCAGCAGCCAAGAAGGACTAGCGGGGGGCAATGAGCAGTTCTTC	CASSQEGLAGGNEQFF
TRBV4-1	.	TRBJ2-7	.	TGCGCCAGCAGCCCGGGACTTCCGAGGGCGTACGAGCAGTACTTC	CASSPGLPRAYEQYF
TRBV7-8	once	TRBJ1-4	.	TGTGTCAGCAGCTTGCCTGAGGGGAATAATGAAAAACTGTTTTTT	CVSSLPEGNNEKLFF
TRBV5-1	.	TRBJ2-1	.	TGCGCCTCCAGCTTGCGCGGTAGGGACAATGAGCAGTTCTTC	CASSLRGRDNEQFF
TRBV10-1	once	TRBJ1-1	.	TGCGCCAGCAGGGAACGGTCGGGACTCCAATTCAGGCGCACTGAAGCTTTCTTT	CASRERSGLQFRRTEAFF
TRBV7-9	few	TRBJ2-3	TRBD1	TGTGCCAGCAGCTTGTTGACAGGGGATGAATCAACAGATACGCAGTATTTT	CASSLLTGDESTDTQYF
TRBV20-1	few	TRBJ1-1	.	TGCAGTGCTAGAGACAGGGTTGGCCCGGGCACTGAAGCTTTCTTT	CSARDRVGPGTEAFF
TRBV7-7	few	TRBJ2-7	TRBD1	TGTGCTAGCAGCCCCTGGACAGGGAGCTCCTACGAGCAGTACTTC	CASSPWTGSSYEQYF
TRBV15	many	TRBJ2-3	.	TGTGCCACCAGCGGGGTGGGTGGCAGGGGAGATACGCAGTATTTT	CATSGVGGRGDTQYF
TRBV28	many	TRBJ1-2	TRBD1	TGTGCCAGCAGTAGGACAGGGGGCGGTTATGGCTACACCTTC	CASSRTGGGYGYTF
TRBV2	many	TRBJ2-7	.	TGTGCCAGCAGTGATGCGGTCCTCTCCTACGAGCAGTACTTC	CASSDAVLSYEQYF
TRBV12-5	few	TRBJ2-3	.	TGTGCTAGTGGTGAAGGCGGCACCCTTACAGATACGCAGTATTTT	CASGEGGTLTDTQYF
TRBV7-6	many	TRBJ2-1	TRBD2	TGTGCCAGCAGCCGAACGGGGGGAGGCGATGAGCAGTTCTTC	CASSRTGGGDEQFF
TRBV4-3	.	TRBJ2-5	TRBD2	TGCGCCCGCAGCCCGACTAGCCGGGCCGAGACCCAGTACTTC	CARSPTSRAETQYF
TRBV19	.	TRBJ2-6	.	TGTGCCAGTACCCCGGGCGCGGCTGGGGCCAACGTCCTGACTTTC	CASTPGAAGANVLTF
TRBV29-1	many	TRBJ1-1	.	TGCAGCGCCGACGGGGGGATAGGCACTGAAGCTTTCTTT	CSADGGIGTEAFF
TRBV4-1	many	TRBJ2-3	.	TGCGCCAGCAGCCCCATGGCGGTAGTACCTACAGATACGCAGTATTTT	CASSPMAVVPTDTQYF